This TCR beta chain is drawn from a study of T cells in Graves' hyperthyroidism and ophthalmopathy. This clonotype showed up many times. This CDR3 region has 17 residues. V lost 8 bases, J lost 1 base, and 21 bases lay in between. The germline gives CDR1 SGHTA, CDR2 FQGTGA. Researchers took RNA transcripts and amplified the TCR beta CDR3 regions from them. With the HTBI primer set, the TCR CDR3 went through a first round of RT-PCR. TCRdb reanalysed the multiplex PCR reads using MiXCR and keeps one entry per CDR3 protein. The repertoire has approximately 100,000 distinct CDR3 sequences, approximately 39% of them found once; the top ten carry 10% to 13%.

This receptor was identified in a woman in her 30s with Graves' hyperthyroidism. The specimen sequenced was peripheral blood or thyroid tissue (not recorded which). The chain joins TRBV7-3 to TRBJ1-5; perhaps TRBD1 as D (6 bases). CDR3 nucleotides: TGTGCCAGCCCTGGCGGGCAGGGGTGGAGAAGCAATCAGCCCCAGCATTTT. Amino acids: CASPGGQGWRSNQPQHF.